One and the same sample provided the 14 T cell receptor beta chains below, sequenced in a study of cytomegalovirus exposure and HLA in healthy donors. The study ran its PCR with 60 Vbeta and 13 Jbeta primers. Profiled with immunoSEQ multiplex PCR; TCRdb holds only in-frame clones, not every one. The table records roughly 80,000 clones, about 64% of them present only once. Sequencing was carried out using PBMCs. All receptors come from a man aged 25 to 40 in good health and CMV-seropositive.

This clone was counted a few times. This chain connects TRBV6-5 to TRBJ2-7; 8 bases match TRBD2. Per germline, CDR1 MNHEY and CDR2 SVGAGI. CDR3 length: 12 amino acids. V was pared by 8 bases and J by 2 bases, with 2 bases of the junction left unmatched. The chain's CDR3 is CASRGGAYEQYF. The CDR3 region has the DNA TGTGCCAGCCGGGGGGGCGCCTACGAGCAGTACTTC.

The rearrangement joins TRBV28 to TRBJ1-3; D perhaps matches TRBD1 (6 bases). The V gene lost 5 bases and the J gene lost 4 bases, with 12 bases spanning the gap. Looked up from germline, CDR1 is MDHEN and CDR2 is SYDVKM. The CDR3 is 14 amino acids. The CDR3 here is CASSVTGLGNTIYF. The CDR3 DNA reads as TGTGCCAGCAGTGTTACAGGGCTAGGAAACACCATATATTTT.

V is TRBV19 and J is TRBJ2-1, with unresolved D. V was clipped by 3 bases and J by 6 bases, with 6 bases between them. Germline CDR1 reads LNHDA; CDR2 reads SQIVND (reference sequence). The CDR3 spans 12 residues. The CDR3 sequence is CASSIPFNEQFF. For the CDR3, the DNA is TGTGCCAGTAGTATCCCCTTCAATGAGCAGTTCTTC.

On this clone itself: Other DNA sequences in this sample translate to the same CDR3. This chain links TRBV6-1 with TRBJ2-5; 7 bases match TRBD2. V lost 8 bases to trimming and J lost 7 bases; unmatched junction nucleotides: 13. There are 14 residues in the CDR3. Germline CDR1 MNHNS, CDR2 SASEGT. This chain's CDR3 is CASGDGLEFVTQYF. The DNA of the CDR3 is TGTGCCAGCGGAGACGGACTAGAGTTCGTGACCCAGTACTTC.

The chain links TRBV19 to TRBJ1-2; tentatively, D is TRBD1 (5 bases). The CDR3 runs to 16 residues. CDR1 and CDR2 (germline): LNHDA, SQIVND (reference sequence). V dropped 4 bases and J dropped 3 bases, with 18 bases sitting between them. The CDR3: CASSTLRGGRDYGYTF. CDR3 in DNA: TGTGCCAGTAGTACGTTGCGTGGTGGCAGGGACTATGGCTACACCTTC.

The chain joins TRBV10-2 to TRBJ2-7; TRBD2 aligns across 9 bases. Germline V lookup: CDR1 WSHSY, CDR2 SAAADI. The V gene end was trimmed by 6 bases and the J gene end by 4 bases; junction bases not matched to a gene: 10. The CDR3 length is 15 residues. The CDR3: CASRALGSGSYEQYF. The CDR3 coding sequence is TGCGCCAGCAGGGCCCTCGGTAGCGGGAGTTACGAGCAGTACTTC.

The chain is built from TRBV28 and TRBJ1-5, with 8 nucleotides matching TRBD1. The CDR3 extends over 15 amino acids. After removal of 5 bases from V and 5 bases from J, the junction contained 8 bases not matched to a gene. Germline V gene sequence: CDR1 MDHEN, CDR2 SYDVKM. CDR3 protein: CASSPKTGVYQPQHF. DNA for the CDR3: TGTGCCAGCAGTCCCAAGACAGGGGTTTATCAGCCCCAGCATTTT.

The chain couples TRBV13 to TRBJ2-7; D possibly corresponds to TRBD2 (5 bases). Trimming stripped 5 bases from V and 4 bases from J, with 9 bases between. Germline lookup yields CDR1 PRHDT and CDR2 FYEKMQ (reference sequence). The CDR3 sequence is 12 residues long. This chain's CDR3 is CASSLRGYEQYF. For the CDR3, the DNA is TGTGCCAGCAGCCTCCGCGGGTACGAGCAGTACTTC. The whole variable domain, remainder taken from reference TRBV13 and TRBJ2-7, is AAGVIQSPRHLIKEKRETATLKCYPIPRHDTVYWYQQGPGQDPQFLISFYEKMQSDKGSIPDRFSAQQFSDYHSELNMSSLELGDSALYFCASSLRGYEQYFGPGTRLTVT.

J is TRBJ1-1 and V is TRBV4-1, with 8 nucleotides matching TRBD1. Germline values: CDR1 MGHRA, CDR2 YSYEKL. Unmatched junction bases numbered 4, after V lost 5 bases and J lost 11 bases. CDR3 length: 11 residues. The CDR3 sequence: CASSSTGGAFF. CDR3 nucleotide sequence: TGCGCCAGCAGCTCTACAGGGGGGGCTTTCTTT.

This clone has only a few counts. The chain carries TRBV7-3 and TRBJ1-5, with a possible D match to TRBD1 (5 bases). CDR1 SGHTA and CDR2 FQGTGA come from the germline V gene. Trimming removed 9 bases from V and 1 base from J, with 13 bases in between. The CDR3 has 14 amino acids. CDR3 sequence: CASTTRQSNQPQHF. The DNA of the CDR3 is TGTGCCAGTACCACGAGACAGAGCAATCAGCCCCAGCATTTT.

This chain joins TRBV19 and TRBJ2-5; TRBD2 agrees at 8 bases. Trimming at V came to 1 base and at J to 4 bases, leaving 5 bases not matched to a gene. The CDR3 consists of 15 residues. The V gene's germline CDR1 is LNHDA and CDR2 SQIVND (reference sequence). This chain's CDR3 is CASSIAAGGLETQYF. In DNA, the CDR3 is TGTGCCAGTAGTATAGCGGCGGGAGGTTTAGAGACCCAGTACTTC.

The chain links TRBV11-1 to TRBJ2-5, with 9 bases that match TRBD2. V lost 5 bases, J lost 1 base, and 8 bases stayed unmatched. Germline lookup yields CDR1 SGHAT and CDR2 FQDESV (reference sequence). The CDR3 sequence is 16 residues long. CDR3 sequence (DNA): TGTGCCAGCAGCCACGCCGCGGGGGGGGCCCAAGAGACCCAGTACTTC. Translated, it gives CASSHAAGGAQETQYF.

The chain has TRBV5-1 and TRBJ2-5; 7 positions match TRBD1. The CDR3 totals 13 residues. The V segment lost 1 base and the J segment 6 bases; nucleotides outside the gene matches: 3. The germline V gene encodes CDR1 SGHRS and CDR2 YFSETQ. This CDR3 is CASSLTGEQTQYF. CDR3 in DNA: TGCGCCAGCAGCTTGACAGGGGAGCAGACCCAGTACTTC.

The V call is TRBV19, the J call TRBJ2-5; TRBD2 agrees at 12 bases. The CDR3 spans 14 residues. Germline V lookup: CDR1 LNHDA, CDR2 SQIVND (reference sequence). Trimming took 10 bases from V and 5 from J; bases not matched to a gene: 8. The CDR3 nucleotides are TGTGCCACTAGCGGGAGGGCCGGCCTGGAGACCCAGTACTTC. Translating gives CATSGRAGLETQYF.